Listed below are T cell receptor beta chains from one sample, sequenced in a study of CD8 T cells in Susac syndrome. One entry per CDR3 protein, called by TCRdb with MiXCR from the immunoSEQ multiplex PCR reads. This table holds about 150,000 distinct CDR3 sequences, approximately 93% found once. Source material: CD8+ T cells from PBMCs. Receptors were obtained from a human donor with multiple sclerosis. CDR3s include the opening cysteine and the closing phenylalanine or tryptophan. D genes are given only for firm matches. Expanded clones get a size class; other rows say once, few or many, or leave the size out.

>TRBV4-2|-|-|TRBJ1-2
CASSQDKWQGANYGYTF
TGTGCCAGCAGCCAAGATAAGTGGCAGGGAGCTAACTATGGCTACACCTTC
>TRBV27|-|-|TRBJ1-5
CASSLIGAVNQPQHF
TGTGCCAGCAGTTTGATAGGAGCCGTGAATCAGCCCCAGCATTTT
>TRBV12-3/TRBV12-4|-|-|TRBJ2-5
CASSLFGMETQYF
TGTGCCAGCAGTTTATTCGGTATGGAGACCCAGTACTTC
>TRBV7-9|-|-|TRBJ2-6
CASTGRAGAPLSGANVLTF
TGTGCCAGCACCGGCCGTGCAGGGGCCCCCTTGTCTGGGGCCAACGTCCTGACTTTC
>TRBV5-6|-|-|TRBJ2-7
CASSFGPAYEQYF
TGTGCCAGCAGCTTCGGGCCGGCGTACGAGCAGTACTTC
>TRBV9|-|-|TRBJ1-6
CASSVEASHYNSPLHF
TGTGCCAGCAGCGTAGAGGCCAGCCACTATAATTCACCCCTCCACTTT
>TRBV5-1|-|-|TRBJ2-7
CASSGDTPYEQYF
TGCGCCAGCAGCGGGGACACTCCCTACGAGCAGTACTTC
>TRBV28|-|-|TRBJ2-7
CASSLVSDYEQYF
TGTGCCAGCAGTTTAGTATCGGACTACGAGCAGTACTTC
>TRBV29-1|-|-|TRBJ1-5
CSVAQGQGQPQHF
TGCAGCGTTGCACAGGGCCAAGGTCAGCCCCAGCATTTT
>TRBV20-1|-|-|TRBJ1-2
CSARDAFIGGYTF
TGCAGTGCTAGAGATGCGTTCATTGGTGGCTACACCTTC
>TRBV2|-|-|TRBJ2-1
CARNLDRRSYNEQFF
TGTGCCAGGAACCTAGACAGGCGATCCTACAATGAGCAGTTCTTC
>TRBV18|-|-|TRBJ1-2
CASSPPPGEVGGYTF
TGTGCCAGCTCACCACCTCCAGGGGAGGTAGGTGGCTACACCTTC
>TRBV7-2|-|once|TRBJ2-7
CASSALGRSYEQYF
TGTGCCAGCAGCGCACTGGGACGGTCCTACGAGCAGTACTTC
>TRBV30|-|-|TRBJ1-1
CAWSVDLEAFF
TGTGCCTGGAGTGTCGATCTTGAAGCTTTCTTT
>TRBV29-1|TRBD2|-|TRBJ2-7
CSVRALAGNRAYEQYF
TGCAGCGTTCGTGCACTAGCGGGGAACCGAGCCTACGAGCAGTACTTC
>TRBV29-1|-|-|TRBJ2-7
CSVEVPTGIEQYF
TGCAGCGTTGAAGTTCCCACAGGGATCGAGCAGTACTTC
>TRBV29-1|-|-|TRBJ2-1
CSGTRGGANEQFF
TGCAGCGGAACGAGGGGGGGGGCGAATGAGCAGTTCTTC
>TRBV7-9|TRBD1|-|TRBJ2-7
CASKQTGAGEQYF
TGTGCCAGCAAGCAGACAGGGGCGGGCGAGCAGTACTTC
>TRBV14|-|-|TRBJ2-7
CASSHDVDEQYF
TGTGCCAGCAGCCATGACGTGGACGAGCAGTACTTC
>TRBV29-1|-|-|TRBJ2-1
CSALGGPFDEQFF
TGCAGCGCCCTTGGGGGGCCATTCGATGAGCAGTTCTTC
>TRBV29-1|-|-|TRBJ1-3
CSVEYAGVGNTIYF
TGCAGCGTTGAATACGCGGGTGTAGGGAACACCATATATTTT
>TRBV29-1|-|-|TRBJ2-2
CSVKSPGPATGELFF
TGCAGCGTTAAGTCCCCGGGGCCGGCCACCGGGGAGCTGTTTTTT
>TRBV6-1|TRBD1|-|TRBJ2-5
CASSKGDRGSETQYF
TGTGCCAGCAGTAAGGGGGACAGGGGAAGTGAGACCCAGTACTTC
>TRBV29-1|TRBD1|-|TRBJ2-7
CSVAGTGDLKYF
TGCAGCGTGGCCGGGACAGGGGACTTGAAGTACTTC
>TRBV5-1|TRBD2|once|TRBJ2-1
CASSLSGATREDEQFF
TGCGCCAGCAGCTTAAGTGGAGCGACGCGGGAGGATGAGCAGTTCTTC
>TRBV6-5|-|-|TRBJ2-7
CASSYSRQDEQYF
TGTGCCAGCAGTTACTCGAGACAGGACGAGCAGTACTTC
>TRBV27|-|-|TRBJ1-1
CASSLLPNTEAFF
TGTGCCAGCAGTTTACTCCCTAACACTGAAGCTTTCTTT
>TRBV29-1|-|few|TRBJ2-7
CSAGGDSREQYF
TGCAGCGCTGGGGGCGACTCGAGGGAGCAGTACTTC
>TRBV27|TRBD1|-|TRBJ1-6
CASTDRAYNSPLHF
TGTGCCAGCACCGACAGGGCCTATAATTCACCCCTCCACTTT
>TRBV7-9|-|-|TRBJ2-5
CASSSSPIPLSETQYF
TGTGCCAGCAGCTCCTCTCCCATTCCCCTATCAGAGACCCAGTACTTC
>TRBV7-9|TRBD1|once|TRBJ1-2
CASRIGDSDNYGYTF
TGTGCCAGCCGGATCGGGGACAGTGACAACTATGGCTACACCTTC
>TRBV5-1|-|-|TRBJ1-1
CASKASTGDTEAFF
TGCGCCAGCAAAGCCTCAACGGGGGACACTGAAGCTTTCTTT
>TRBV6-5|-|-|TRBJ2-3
CASSQRGWDTDTQYF
TGTGCCAGCAGTCAACGGGGCTGGGATACAGATACGCAGTATTTT
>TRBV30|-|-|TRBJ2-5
CAWSGETQYF
TGTGCCTGGAGTGGAGAGACCCAGTACTTC
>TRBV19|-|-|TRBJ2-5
CASSTPEAHEETQYF
TGTGCCAGTAGTACCCCCGAAGCACACGAAGAGACCCAGTACTTC
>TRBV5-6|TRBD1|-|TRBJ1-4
CASSLQGTGEKLFF
TGTGCCAGCAGCTTACAGGGGACCGGGGAAAAACTGTTTTTT
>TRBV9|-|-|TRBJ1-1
CASSPGDNTEAFF
TGTGCCAGCAGCCCAGGGGACAACACTGAAGCTTTCTTT
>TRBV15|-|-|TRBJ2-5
CATSRGSGPRETQYF
TGTGCCACCAGCAGAGGGAGCGGCCCGAGGGAGACCCAGTACTTC
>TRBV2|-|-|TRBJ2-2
CASIIPGELFF
TGTGCCAGCATAATCCCCGGGGAGCTGTTTTTT
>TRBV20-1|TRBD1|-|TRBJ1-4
CSARVSGGHGEKLFF
TGCAGTGCTAGAGTATCAGGGGGGCACGGGGAAAAACTGTTTTTT